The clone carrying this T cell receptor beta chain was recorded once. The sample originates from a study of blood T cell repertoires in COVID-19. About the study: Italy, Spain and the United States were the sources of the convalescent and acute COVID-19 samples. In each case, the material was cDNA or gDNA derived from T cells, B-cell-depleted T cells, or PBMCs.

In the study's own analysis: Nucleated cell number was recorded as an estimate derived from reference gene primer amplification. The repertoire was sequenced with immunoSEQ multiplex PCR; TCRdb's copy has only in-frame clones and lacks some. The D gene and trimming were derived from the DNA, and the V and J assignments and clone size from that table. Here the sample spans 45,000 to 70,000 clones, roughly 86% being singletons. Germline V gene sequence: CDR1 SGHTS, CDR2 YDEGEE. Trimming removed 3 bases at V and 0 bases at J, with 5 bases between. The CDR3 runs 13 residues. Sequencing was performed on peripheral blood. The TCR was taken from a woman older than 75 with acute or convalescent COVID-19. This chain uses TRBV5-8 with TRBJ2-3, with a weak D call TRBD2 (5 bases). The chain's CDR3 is CASSWTSTDTQYF. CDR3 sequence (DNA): TGTGCCAGCAGCTGGACTAGCACAGATACGCAGTATTTT.